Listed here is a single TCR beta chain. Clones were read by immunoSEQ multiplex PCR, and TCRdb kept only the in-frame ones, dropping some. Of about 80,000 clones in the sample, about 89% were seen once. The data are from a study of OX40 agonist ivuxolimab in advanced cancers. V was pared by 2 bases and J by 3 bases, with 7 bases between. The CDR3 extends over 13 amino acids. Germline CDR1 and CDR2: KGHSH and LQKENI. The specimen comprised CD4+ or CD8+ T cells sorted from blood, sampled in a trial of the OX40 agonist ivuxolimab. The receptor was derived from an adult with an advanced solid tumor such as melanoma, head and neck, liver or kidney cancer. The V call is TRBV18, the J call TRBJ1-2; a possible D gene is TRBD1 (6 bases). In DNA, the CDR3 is TGTGCCAGCTCACCAAACAGGGACTATGGCTACACCTTC. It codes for CASSPNRDYGYTF.